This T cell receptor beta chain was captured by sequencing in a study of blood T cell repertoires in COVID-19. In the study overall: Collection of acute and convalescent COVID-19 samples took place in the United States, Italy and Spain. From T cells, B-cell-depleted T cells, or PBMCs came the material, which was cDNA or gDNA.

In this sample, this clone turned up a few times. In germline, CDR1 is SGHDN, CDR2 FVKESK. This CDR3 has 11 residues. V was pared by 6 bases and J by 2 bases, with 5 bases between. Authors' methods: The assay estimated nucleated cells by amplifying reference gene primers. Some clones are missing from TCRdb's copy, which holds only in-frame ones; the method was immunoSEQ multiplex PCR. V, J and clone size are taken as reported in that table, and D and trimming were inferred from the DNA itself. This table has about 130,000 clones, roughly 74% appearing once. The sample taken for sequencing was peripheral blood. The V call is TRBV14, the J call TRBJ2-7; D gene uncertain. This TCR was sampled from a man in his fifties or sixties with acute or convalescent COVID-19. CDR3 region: CASSRAYEQYF. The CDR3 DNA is TGTGCCAGCAGTCGTGCCTACGAGCAGTACTTC.